This record concerns one T cell receptor (beta chain) sequence. The table came from immunoSEQ multiplex PCR; TCRdb's copy has only in-frame clones and leaves some out. The specimen's table records over 15,000 clones. This sample is part of a study of T cells in women clearing cervical HPV infection. The sequenced sample was blood buffy coat. This clonotype was obtained from a woman aged 18 to 75 with a cervical HPV16 infection that either progressed to CIN3+ or cleared (not recorded which).

The sequenced part of the CDR3 DNA is TGCAGTGCCCGCGGGGCTAGGGGCGAGACC. This sequence encodes CSARGARGET. The full CDR3 sequence reads CSARGARGETQYF. V is TRBV20-1 and J is TRBJ2-5, with a tentative D call TRBD2 (6 bases). Read data end 3 residues before the CDR3 end; the end is taken from the germline J gene. The CDR3 covers 13 residues. V was trimmed by 6 bases and J by 5 bases, leaving 16 bases between them. The germline V gene encodes CDR1 DFQATT and CDR2 SNEGSKA (reference sequence).